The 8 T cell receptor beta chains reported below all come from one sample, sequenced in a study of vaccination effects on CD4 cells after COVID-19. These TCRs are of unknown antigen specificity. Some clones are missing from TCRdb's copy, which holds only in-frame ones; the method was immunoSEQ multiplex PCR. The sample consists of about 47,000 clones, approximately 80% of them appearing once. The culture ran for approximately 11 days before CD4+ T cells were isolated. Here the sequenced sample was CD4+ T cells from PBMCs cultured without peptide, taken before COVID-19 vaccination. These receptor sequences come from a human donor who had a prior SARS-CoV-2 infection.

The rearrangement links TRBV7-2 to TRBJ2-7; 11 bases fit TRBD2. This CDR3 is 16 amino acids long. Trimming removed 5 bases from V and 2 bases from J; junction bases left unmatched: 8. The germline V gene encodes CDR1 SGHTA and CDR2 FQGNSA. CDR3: CASSGGTSGSPYEQYF. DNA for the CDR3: TGTGCCAGCAGCGGGGGAACTAGCGGGAGTCCCTACGAGCAGTACTTC.

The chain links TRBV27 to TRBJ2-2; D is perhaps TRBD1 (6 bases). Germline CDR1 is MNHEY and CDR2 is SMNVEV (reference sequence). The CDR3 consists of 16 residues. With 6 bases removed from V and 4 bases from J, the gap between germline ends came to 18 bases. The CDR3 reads CASSLGQRLSTGELFF. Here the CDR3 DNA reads TGTGCCAGCAGCCTCGGACAGCGCCTATCCACCGGGGAGCTGTTTTTT.

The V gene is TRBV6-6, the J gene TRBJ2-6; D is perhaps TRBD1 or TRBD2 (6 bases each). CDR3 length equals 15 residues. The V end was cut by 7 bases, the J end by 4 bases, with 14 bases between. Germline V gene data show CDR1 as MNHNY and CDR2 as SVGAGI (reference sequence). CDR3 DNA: TGTGCCAGCACCAACGGGGGCGCGGGGGCCAACGTCCTGACTTTC. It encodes CASTNGGAGANVLTF.

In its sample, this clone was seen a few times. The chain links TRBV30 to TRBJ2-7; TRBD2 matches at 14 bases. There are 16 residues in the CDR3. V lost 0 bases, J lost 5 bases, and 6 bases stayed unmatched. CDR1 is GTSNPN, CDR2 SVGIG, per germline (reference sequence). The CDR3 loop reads CAWSVQGLAGDNEQYF. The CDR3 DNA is TGTGCCTGGAGTGTACAGGGACTAGCGGGAGATAACGAGCAGTACTTC.

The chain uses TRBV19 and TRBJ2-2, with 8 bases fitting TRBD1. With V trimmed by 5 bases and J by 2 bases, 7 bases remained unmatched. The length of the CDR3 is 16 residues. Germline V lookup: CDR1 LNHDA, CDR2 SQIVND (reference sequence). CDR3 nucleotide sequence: TGTGCCAGTAGTGCTACCGGGACAGGCAACACCGGGGAGCTGTTTTTT. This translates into CASSATGTGNTGELFF.

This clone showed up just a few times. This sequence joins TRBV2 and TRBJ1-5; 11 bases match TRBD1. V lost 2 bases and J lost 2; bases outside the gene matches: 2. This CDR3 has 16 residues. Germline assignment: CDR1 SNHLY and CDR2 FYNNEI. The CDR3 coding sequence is TGTGCCAGCAGTGAACTGGGACAGGGGGGCAATCAGCCCCAGCATTTT. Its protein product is CASSELGQGGNQPQHF.

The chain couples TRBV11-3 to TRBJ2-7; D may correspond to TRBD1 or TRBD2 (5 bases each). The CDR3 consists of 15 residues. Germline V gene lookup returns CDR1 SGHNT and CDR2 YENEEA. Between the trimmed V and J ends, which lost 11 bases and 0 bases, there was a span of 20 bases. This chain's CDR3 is CAGRGLPECSYEQYF. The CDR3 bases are TGTGCCGGACGGGGCCTCCCGGAGTGCTCCTACGAGCAGTACTTC. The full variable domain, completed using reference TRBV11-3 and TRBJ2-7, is EAGVVQSPRYKIIEKKQPVAFWCNPISGHNTLYWYLQNLGQGPELLIRYENEEAVDDSQLPKDRFSAERLKGVDSTLKIQPAELGDSAVYLCAGRGLPECSYEQYFGPGTRLTVT.

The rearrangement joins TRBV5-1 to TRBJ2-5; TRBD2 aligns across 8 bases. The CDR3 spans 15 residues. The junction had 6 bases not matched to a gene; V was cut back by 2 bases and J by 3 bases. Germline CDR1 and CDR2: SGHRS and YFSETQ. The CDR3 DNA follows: TGCGCCAGCAGCTTTGGGCCAGCGGGGGAAGAGACCCAGTACTTC. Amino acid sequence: CASSFGPAGEETQYF.